This T cell receptor (beta chain) was identified in a study of blood T cell repertoires in COVID-19. Study background: The samples span acute and convalescent COVID-19 from the United States, Italy and Spain. PBMCs, B-cell-depleted T cells, or T cells provided the cDNA or gDNA that made up the material.

Trimming shortened V by 3 bases and J by 9 bases, and 15 bases separated the two germline ends. Germline assignment: CDR1 MNHEY and CDR2 SVGEGT. The CDR3 is 14 residues long. Authors' methods: Amplification from reference gene primers served as the basis for estimated nucleated cell counts. Repertoires were generated with immunoSEQ multiplex PCR, while TCRdb's copy carries only in-frame clones and drops some. V and J calls and clone size come straight from that table; D and trimming were deduced from the DNA. Here the sample spans about 120,000 clones, around 82% being singletons. The genes are TRBV6-2 or TRBV6-3 and TRBJ2-1; no clear D gene. The source of this sequence is a human donor in a cohort sampled during active COVID-19. Source material: peripheral blood. In DNA form, the CDR3 reads TGTGCCAGCAGTTATACGGGTCGCGTAGGTGAGCAGTTCTTC. Encoded protein: CASSYTGRVGEQFF.